The next 23 T cell receptor beta chains were all read from a single sample in a study of blood T cell repertoires in COVID-19. Sequencing was performed with immunoSEQ multiplex PCR; in TCRdb, only in-frame clones are kept and a portion is missing. Among hundreds of thousands of clones listed, about 85% were seen once. The sample was PBMCs or T cells enriched from blood (not recorded which). These receptors all come from a woman in her sixties who had recovered from COVID-19.

This clone has only one observation. This rearrangement joins TRBV6-5 to TRBJ1-1; 7 positions match TRBD1. With 7 bases clipped from V and 5 bases from J, the junction kept 7 bases outside the gene matches. Germline V gives CDR1 MNHEY, CDR2 SVGAGI. The CDR3 has 13 residues. CDR3 region: CASTSGGRTEAFF. The CDR3 region has the DNA TGTGCCAGCACATCAGGGGGGAGGACTGAAGCTTTCTTT.

The chain uses TRBV6-5 and TRBJ2-1, with 7 bases lining up with TRBD1. Germline values: CDR1 MNHEY, CDR2 SVGAGI. Germline trimming cut 6 bases from V and 4 bases from J; bases unmatched to any gene: 3. The CDR3 runs to 13 residues. The DNA of the CDR3 is TGTGCCAGCAGCTTGGACAGGTACAATGAGCAGTTCTTC. It codes for CASSLDRYNEQFF.

The chain recombines TRBV27 with TRBJ2-5, with 11 bases fitting TRBD2. The CDR3 spans 15 residues. Germline CDR1 MNHEY, CDR2 SMNVEV (reference sequence). V lost 7 bases, J lost 1 base, and 5 bases stayed unmatched. CDR3 nucleotide sequence: TGTGCCAGCAAACGTCTAGCGGGGGGCCAAGAGACCCAGTACTTC. Its translation is CASKRLAGGQETQYF.

CDR3: CASSLAPAAYNSPLHF. Here the CDR3 DNA reads TGCGCCAGCAGCTTGGCTCCCGCGGCCTATAATTCACCCCTCCACTTT. The chain couples TRBV5-1 to TRBJ1-6; D uncertain. The CDR3 loop spans 16 amino acids. V was pared by 0 bases and J by 2 bases, with 9 bases between. Germline lookup yields CDR1 SGHRS and CDR2 YFSETQ.

This chain joins TRBV5-1 and TRBJ1-3; D is undetermined. V lost 0 bases and J 0 bases, leaving 7 bases between the germline ends. This CDR3 has 15 residues. Germline loops: CDR1 SGHRS, CDR2 YFSETQ. The CDR3 bases are TGCGCCAGCAGCTTGGAAGGGAGCTCTGGAAACACCATATATTTT. It translates to CASSLEGSSGNTIYF.

This clone was seen a handful of times. The chain uses TRBV5-1 and TRBJ1-1, with D perhaps matching TRBD1 (5 bases). Per the germline V gene, CDR1 is SGHRS and CDR2 is YFSETQ. This CDR3 comprises 13 residues. V gave up 5 bases and J gave up 1 base, with 9 bases separating them. CDR3 coding DNA: TGCGCCAGCAGGCGGACACGGAACACTGAAGCTTTCTTT. Protein sequence: CASRRTRNTEAFF. Full variable domain (rest looked up from reference TRBV5-1 and TRBJ1-1): KAGVTQTPRYLIKTRGQQVTLSCSPISGHRSVSWYQQTPGQGLQFLFEYFSETQRNKGNFPGRFSGRQFSNSRSEMNVSTLELGDSALYLCASRRTRNTEAFFGQGTRLTVV.

This chain links TRBV6-2 or TRBV6-3 with TRBJ2-2; tentatively, D is TRBD1 (7 bases). This CDR3 is 17 amino acids long. Germline CDR1 reads MNHEY; CDR2 reads SVGEGT. The ends were cut back, 2 bases at V and 0 bases at J, with 13 bases in the middle. CDR3 bases: TGTGCCAGCAGTTACGGCAGGGGGGCATCGAACACCGGGGAGCTGTTTTTT. As protein: CASSYGRGASNTGELFF.

The chain combines TRBV5-1 with TRBJ1-1, with 8 bases that match TRBD1. CDR3 length: 14 amino acids. Germline lookup yields CDR1 SGHRS and CDR2 YFSETQ. V gave up 4 bases and J gave up 2 bases; unmatched junction bases: 4. The chain's CDR3 is CASSVQGGNTEAFF. The DNA for the CDR3 is TGCGCCAGCAGCGTACAGGGGGGTAACACTGAAGCTTTCTTT.

This clone has just one count. The rearrangement uses TRBV19 and TRBJ2-3, with D perhaps TRBD2 (5 bases). CDR3 size: 16 residues. V lost 1 base and J lost 4, with 15 bases in between. CDR1 and CDR2 (germline): LNHDA, SQIVND (reference sequence). The CDR3, as DNA: TGTGCCAGTAGTATAGGGCCGGACGGGGTGGCAGATACGCAGTATTTT. Protein sequence: CASSIGPDGVADTQYF.

The rearrangement uses TRBV29-1 and TRBJ2-1; D is undetermined. CDR1 is SQVTM and CDR2 is ANQGSEA in the germline V gene. The CDR3 is 12 amino acids. CDR3: CKAESSYNEQFF. CDR3 in DNA: TGCAAGGCGGAGAGCTCCTACAATGAGCAGTTCTTC.

The chain joins TRBV25-1 to TRBJ2-2; the D is unclear. Germline CDR1 and CDR2: MGHDK and SYGVNS. Trimming removed 4 bases at V and 3 bases at J, with 6 bases between. This CDR3 comprises 13 residues. CDR3 DNA: TGTGCCAGCAGTGTACTGGACACCGGGGAGCTGTTTTTT. Translated, it gives CASSVLDTGELFF.

Points on this clone: The sample contains more than one DNA sequence encoding this CDR3. The chain couples TRBV27 to TRBJ2-2; unclear D gene. CDR1 and CDR2 from the germline V gene are MNHEY and SMNVEV (reference sequence). CDR3 size: 11 residues. V was pared by 7 bases and J by 3 bases, with 3 bases between. CDR3 region: CASTDTGELFF. The CDR3, as DNA: TGTGCCAGCACGGACACCGGGGAGCTGTTTTTT.

V gene TRBV13 combines with J gene TRBJ1-2; D is possibly TRBD1 (5 bases). The CDR3 loop spans 13 amino acids. Trimming took 4 bases from V and 8 from J, leaving 14 bases between them. Germline lookup yields CDR1 PRHDT and CDR2 FYEKMQ (reference sequence). The CDR3 sequence is CASSSTRVEGYTF. The CDR3 DNA reads TGTGCCAGCAGCTCAACCAGGGTTGAGGGCTACACCTTC.

Only one count was recorded for this clone. This chain connects TRBV6-5 to TRBJ2-2, with D hard to call. The length of the CDR3 is 16 residues. Germline CDR1 reads MNHEY; CDR2 reads SVGAGI. V was shortened by 0 bases and J by 3 bases, with 11 bases between the two germline ends. The CDR3 nucleotides are TGTGCCAGCAGTTACTCGATGAGATCGCACACCGGGGAGCTGTTTTTT. This sequence encodes CASSYSMRSHTGELFF.

This clone was observed a single time. V usage is TRBV3-1 (or the pseudogene TRBV3-2) and J usage is TRBJ1-1; 9 nucleotides match TRBD1. The CDR3 loop spans 15 amino acids. Germline V gene data show CDR1 as LGHDT and CDR2 as YNNKEL (reference sequence). J gave up 4 bases and V 7 bases, and 10 bases lay outside the gene matches. This CDR3 is CASTSVDRGSTEAFF. DNA of the CDR3: TGTGCCAGCACCTCCGTGGACAGGGGATCCACTGAAGCTTTCTTT.

The V gene is TRBV12-5, the J gene TRBJ2-7; maybe TRBD1 (6 bases). The CDR3 contains 15 residues. The germline V gene has CDR1 LGHNT and CDR2 FRNRAP. V was cut by 4 bases and J by 0 bases, with 13 bases left in between. The CDR3 bases are TGTGCTAGTGGTTCACAGGGTGCTCTCTCCTACGAGCAGTACTTC. This sequence encodes CASGSQGALSYEQYF.

This clone has just a few counts. V and J are TRBV11-3 and TRBJ2-2, with a tentative D call TRBD1 (6 bases). Looked up from germline, CDR1 is SGHNT and CDR2 is YENEEA. V dropped 2 bases and J dropped 7 bases, with 11 bases sitting between them. This CDR3 is built from 14 residues. The CDR3 spells CASSLQPGDGELFF. The CDR3, as DNA: TGTGCCAGCAGCTTACAACCAGGGGACGGGGAGCTGTTTTTT.

V gene TRBV11-2 combines with J gene TRBJ1-1, with D maybe TRBD1 (6 bases). The CDR3 extends over 14 amino acids. V was trimmed by 7 bases and J by 4 bases, leaving 16 bases between them. Germline assignment: CDR1 SGHAT and CDR2 FQNNGV. The CDR3 reads CASTRELQGTEAFF. DNA of the CDR3: TGTGCCAGCACTCGGGAACTACAGGGCACTGAAGCTTTCTTT.

The chain uses TRBV9 and TRBJ2-1; TRBD2 aligns across 7 bases. There are 15 residues in the CDR3. With 4 bases clipped from V and 3 bases from J, the junction kept 7 bases outside the gene matches. Germline loops: CDR1 SGDLS, CDR2 YYNGEE. This CDR3 is CASSLGGGVYNEQFF. The CDR3 DNA sequence: TGTGCCAGCAGCCTCGGCGGGGGAGTCTACAATGAGCAGTTCTTC.

V gene TRBV7-6 combines with J gene TRBJ2-1; 12 nucleotides agree with TRBD2. The ends lost 3 bases at V and 2 bases at J; junction bases unmatched: 2. CDR1 is SGHVS, CDR2 FNYEAQ, per germline. The CDR3 extends over 16 amino acids. The CDR3 protein is CASSFRTSGAYNEQFF. Written as DNA, the CDR3 is TGTGCCAGCAGCTTCAGGACTAGCGGGGCCTACAATGAGCAGTTCTTC.

This chain links TRBV6-5 with TRBJ2-7; 7 bases are shared with TRBD2. Unmatched junction bases numbered 2, after V lost 0 bases and J lost 3 bases. CDR3 size: 14 residues. Germline V gene lookup returns CDR1 MNHEY and CDR2 SVGAGI. CDR3 protein: CASSYSRTSYEQYF. The CDR3, as DNA: TGTGCCAGCAGTTACTCGAGGACTAGCTACGAGCAGTACTTC.

This clone was seen only once. The DNA for the CDR3 is TGTGCCAGTAGTGCCAGAACTAGCGGAAACCCCTACGAGCAGTACTTC. Protein sequence: CASSARTSGNPYEQYF. The chain recombines TRBV19 with TRBJ2-7; 8 bases match TRBD2. Trimming took 5 bases from V and 2 from J; bases not matched to a gene: 11. CDR3 length: 16 residues. Per germline, CDR1 LNHDA and CDR2 SQIVND (reference sequence).

CDR3 bases: TGTGCCAGCTCCCTAGCGGGATCTAGCACAGATACGCAGTATTTT. The encoded protein is CASSLAGSSTDTQYF. The genes are TRBV18 and TRBJ2-3; 9 positions agree with TRBD2. Per the germline V gene, CDR1 is KGHSH and CDR2 is LQKENI. The V gene end was trimmed by 6 bases and the J gene end by 0 bases; junction bases not matched to a gene: 4. The CDR3 has 15 residues.